The next 24 T cell receptor beta chains were all read from a single sample in a study of post-analysis software for immune sequencing data. Points from the study as a whole: Patients used about 5 TRBV segments, including TRBV5-6, TRBV5-1 and TRBV20-1, more often than controls.

Sequencing libraries made from TCR beta cDNA carried unique molecular identifiers. TCRdb re-analysed the PCR reads in MiXCR, keeping a single row per CDR3 protein. The table lists hundreds of thousands of distinct CDR3 sequences, roughly three fifths of them singletons. Their target antigens are unknown. Sequenced input: blood. The receptors come from a girl aged 2 to 9 with multiple sclerosis.

J is TRBJ2-2 and V is TRBV6-2 or TRBV6-3; 11 bases map to TRBD2. The trim removed 6 bases at V and 4 bases at J, leaving 7 bases unmatched. Germline V gene sequence: CDR1 MNHEY, CDR2 SVGEGT. This CDR3 comprises 16 residues. CDR3 nucleotides: TGTGCCAGCAGCCCACTAGCGGGGGCGAGCACCGGGGAGCTGTTTTTT. Encoded protein: CASSPLAGASTGELFF.

The chain has TRBV20-1 and TRBJ2-1, with a weak D call TRBD1 (7 bases). The length of the CDR3 is 15 residues. Looked up from germline, CDR1 is DFQATT and CDR2 is SNEGSKA (reference sequence). V was trimmed by 5 bases and J by 0 bases, leaving 14 bases between them. The CDR3 loop reads CSAGGTAGSYNEQFF. Here the CDR3 DNA reads TGCAGTGCTGGGGGGACAGCGGGCTCCTACAATGAGCAGTTCTTC.

V usage is TRBV3-1 and J usage is TRBJ2-7; D perhaps matches TRBD1 (6 bases). The CDR3 extends over 18 amino acids. Trimming cost V 3 bases and J 0 bases, with 21 bases left between them. Germline assignment: CDR1 LGHDT and CDR2 YNNKEL (reference sequence). In DNA, the CDR3 is TGTGCCAGCAGCCATTGGGTCGCACAGGGCCGATACTCCTACGAGCAGTACTTC. This sequence encodes CASSHWVAQGRYSYEQYF.

The rearrangement links TRBV5-1 to TRBJ1-2, with TRBD1 matching over 9 bases. Looked up from germline, CDR1 is SGHRS and CDR2 is YFSETQ. Unmatched junction bases numbered 8, after V lost 4 bases and J lost 7 bases. This CDR3 region has 14 residues. DNA for the CDR3: TGCGCCAGCAGCCAGGGACAGGGAGCACCTGGCTACACCTTC. Translating it yields CASSQGQGAPGYTF.

The rearrangement uses TRBV21-1 and TRBJ2-1; no check of the table's D call, TRBD2, against the DNA was made. TRBV21-1 is termed a pseudogene. The CDR3 contains 20 residues. CDR3 bases: TGTGCCAGCAGCAAAGTAGGGACTAGCGGGTTTGCGGGATCCTACAATGAGCAGTTCTTC. It is translated as CASSKVGTSGFAGSYNEQFF.

This clonotype has a single count. The CDR3 bases are TGTGCCAGCAGGCCCAATCTCGGGACTAGCGGGAGGGAGGGTAACAATGAGCAGTTCTTC. This gives the protein CASRPNLGTSGREGNNEQFF. The V and J genes are TRBV12-3 or TRBV12-4 and TRBJ2-1, with 16 bases aligning to TRBD2. CDR3 length equals 20 residues. The J segment lost 5 bases and the V segment lost 6 bases, leaving 16 bases of the junction unmatched.

The rearrangement uses TRBV20-1 and TRBJ2-7, with 14 bases lining up with TRBD2. Germline-derived CDR1 and CDR2 are DFQATT and SNEGSKA (reference sequence). The CDR3 loop spans 19 amino acids. Germline trimming cut 5 bases from V and 2 bases from J; bases unmatched to any gene: 17. CDR3 coding DNA: TGCAGTGCTCAGATTCCACCGGGACTAGCGGGAGTAAGTCCCTACGAGCAGTACTTC. This codes for CSAQIPPGLAGVSPYEQYF.

This clonotype appeared a few times. V gene TRBV5-1 combines with J gene TRBJ2-7; D is perhaps TRBD1 (5 bases). CDR1 SGHRS and CDR2 YFSETQ come from the germline V gene. The V end lost 1 base, the J end lost 2 bases, and 13 bases lay between the germline ends. CDR3 length: 15 residues. The CDR3 DNA follows: TGCGCCAGCAGCTTGTCGGCAGGGATTGCCTACGAGCAGTACTTC. Its protein product is CASSLSAGIAYEQYF.

J is TRBJ1-1 and V is TRBV29-1; tentatively, D is TRBD1 (5 bases). The V end was cut by 4 bases, the J end by 6 bases, with 15 bases between. CDR1 is SQVTM, CDR2 ANQGSEA, per germline. This CDR3 spans 13 amino acids. The CDR3 sequence is CSVVPGPTSEAFF. DNA of the CDR3: TGCAGCGTTGTACCGGGACCGACCTCTGAAGCTTTCTTT.

This chain joins TRBV5-1 and TRBJ2-1; D is tentatively TRBD1 or TRBD2 (5 bases each). Germline V CDR1 and CDR2: SGHRS, YFSETQ. This CDR3 comprises 17 residues. V dropped 3 bases and J dropped 2 bases, with 18 bases sitting between them. Here the CDR3 reads CASSSARGRRTYNEQFF. The CDR3 coding sequence is TGCGCCAGCAGCTCGGCGAGGGGCAGGCGAACCTACAATGAGCAGTTCTTC.

The chain employs TRBV7-2 and TRBJ2-1, with 10 bases that match TRBD2. CDR1 is SGHTA, CDR2 FQGNSA, per germline. This CDR3 has 15 amino acids. Trimming took 1 base from V and 10 from J; bases not matched to a gene: 7. The CDR3 sequence: CASSLEAAGGREQFF. The CDR3 DNA follows: TGTGCCAGCAGCTTAGAGGCAGCGGGAGGGAGGGAGCAGTTCTTC.

CDR3 sequence reads: CASSLSGAFSYEQYF. The CDR3 nucleotides read TGTGCCAGCAGCTTGTCGGGTGCTTTCTCCTACGAGCAGTACTTC. This chain uses TRBV5-6 with TRBJ2-7; no firm D call. V gave up 1 base and J gave up 0 bases, with 11 bases separating them. The CDR3 is 15 residues long. Germline V CDR1 and CDR2: SGHDT, YYEEEE.

The rearrangement uses TRBV10-3 and TRBJ2-1, with 10 bases fitting TRBD2. The CDR3 has 17 residues. The V segment lost 6 bases and the J segment 1 base; nucleotides outside the gene matches: 9. Looked up from germline, CDR1 is ENHRY and CDR2 is SYGVKD. The CDR3 nucleotides are TGTGCCATCAGACCCGGGAGGACTAGCGGTTCCTACAATGAGCAGTTCTTC. Protein product: CAIRPGRTSGSYNEQFF.

The rearrangement uses TRBV12-3 or TRBV12-4 and TRBJ2-5; 8 nucleotides line up with TRBD2. With 6 bases clipped from V and 1 base from J, the junction kept 10 bases outside the gene matches. This CDR3 region has 16 residues. CDR3 nucleotides: TGTGCCAGCAGCCTGCTTAGCGGGATCGTCCAAGAGACCCAGTACTTC. It specifies CASSLLSGIVQETQYF.

The gene calls are TRBV14 and TRBJ2-1; 9 bases agree with TRBD1. This CDR3 region has 14 residues. Trimming at V came to 6 bases and at J to 7 bases, leaving 7 bases not matched to a gene. Germline V gene sequence: CDR1 SGHDN, CDR2 FVKESK. The CDR3 loop reads CASSRDRVANEQFF. In DNA, the CDR3 is TGTGCCAGCAGTCGGGACAGGGTGGCGAATGAGCAGTTCTTC.

In its sample, this clonotype was seen a few times. The J gene is TRBJ1-1, the V gene TRBV25-1; D gene unclear. CDR3 length equals 13 residues. Trimming took 4 bases from V and 1 from J, leaving 7 bases between them. Germline assignment: CDR1 MGHDK and CDR2 SYGVNS. The CDR3: CASSVGRNTEAFF. The CDR3 region has the DNA TGTGCCAGCAGTGTCGGGAGGAACACTGAAGCTTTCTTT.

The chain combines TRBV10-2 with TRBJ1-1; D is unclear. The germline gives CDR1 WSHSY, CDR2 SAAADI. This CDR3 comprises 13 residues. V lost 0 bases and J lost 5, with 7 bases in between. Here the CDR3 DNA reads TGCGCCAGCAGTGAGTCGGTGGGGACTGAAGCTTTCTTT. This codes for CASSESVGTEAFF.

The chain recombines TRBV30 with TRBJ2-1, with 8 bases lining up with TRBD2. This CDR3 is 15 amino acids long. Trimming removed 0 bases from V and 2 bases from J; junction bases left unmatched: 3. Germline loops: CDR1 GTSNPN, CDR2 SVGIG (reference sequence). CDR3 amino acids: CAWSVGGGTYNEQFF. CDR3 sequence (DNA): TGTGCCTGGAGTGTTGGCGGGGGGACCTACAATGAGCAGTTCTTC.

The V and J genes are TRBV21-1 and TRBJ2-5; TRBD2, the D gene given by the table, was not confirmed from the DNA. TRBV21-1 is termed a pseudogene. The CDR3 spans 15 residues. DNA of the CDR3: TGTGCCAGCAGCAAAGAGTCCAGGAGGCAAGAGACCCAGTACTTC. Encoded protein: CASSKESRRQETQYF.

The chain has TRBV5-1 and TRBJ2-1, with D possibly TRBD1 on 6 matching bases. The CDR3 spans 15 residues. Germline loops: CDR1 SGHRS, CDR2 YFSETQ. With 0 bases removed from V and 5 bases from J, the gap between germline ends came to 12 bases. The CDR3 sequence is CASSLVGRGNNEQFF. The CDR3 nucleotides read TGCGCCAGCAGCTTGGTAGGCAGGGGAAACAATGAGCAGTTCTTC.

Only a few counts were recorded for this clonotype. V and J are TRBV10-3 and TRBJ1-1; 7 bases are a match to TRBD1. The trim removed 3 bases at V and 4 bases at J, leaving 5 bases unmatched. CDR1 and CDR2 (germline): ENHRY, SYGVKD. CDR3 length: 14 residues. Here the CDR3 DNA reads TGTGCCATCAGTGACTCGACAGGGAGCACTGAAGCTTTCTTT. This codes for CAISDSTGSTEAFF.

The CDR3 nucleotides are TGTGCCAGCAGCGCTAGCGGGAGGGCCTTGGAGACCCAGTACTTC. Translation: CASSASGRALETQYF. The V and J genes are TRBV9 and TRBJ2-5; TRBD2 matches at 12 bases. The germline CDR1 and CDR2 sequences are SGDLS and YYNGEE. With 3 bases clipped from V and 5 bases from J, the junction kept 5 bases outside the gene matches. The CDR3 is made up of 15 amino acids.

This chain joins TRBV5-5 and TRBJ2-3, with a weak D call TRBD1 (6 bases). V lost 0 bases, J lost 5 bases, and 13 bases lay in between. CDR3 length equals 15 residues. Per germline, CDR1 SGHKS and CDR2 YYEKEE (reference sequence). CDR3 amino acids: CASSLGGQLGDTQYF. In DNA, the CDR3 is TGTGCCAGCAGCTTGGGGGGGCAACTGGGAGATACGCAGTATTTT.

This chain uses TRBV6-5 with TRBJ1-2; D is unresolved. The germline CDR1 and CDR2 sequences are MNHEY and SVGAGI. V was cut by 2 bases and J by 10 bases, with 11 bases left in between. This CDR3 is built from 12 residues. CDR3 nucleotides: TGTGCCAGCAGTTACAGTGACGGTGACTACACCTTC. Its protein product is CASSYSDGDYTF.